This TCR beta chain is drawn from a study of OX40 agonist ivuxolimab in advanced cancers. The germline CDR1 and CDR2 sequences are LNHDA and SQIVND (reference sequence). Trimming took off 5 bases at V and 3 bases at J, with 10 bases between the two ends. The CDR3 contains 13 residues. Study-level results: With doses of 0.1 to 3.0 mg/kg, CD4+ and CD8+ blood T cells had undergone clonal expansion by week 6. Among T cells, CD8+ cells averaged more expanded clones than CD4+ cells.

This clone was counted a few times. Its antigen remains unidentified. Profiling relied on immunoSEQ multiplex PCR, and the TCRdb table lists in-frame clones only, not all of them. The table shows 65,000 to 95,000 clones, with around nine tenths occurring only once. The source of this sequence is an adult with an advanced solid tumor such as melanoma, head and neck, liver or kidney cancer. The chain is built from TRBV19 and TRBJ1-1; D gene uncertain. Here the sequenced sample was CD4+ or CD8+ T cells sorted from blood, taken in a trial of the OX40 agonist ivuxolimab. The CDR3 region is CASSAAIDTEAFF. Here the CDR3 DNA reads TGTGCCAGTAGTGCAGCTATCGACACTGAAGCTTTCTTT. Combining the CDR3 with reference TRBV19 and TRBJ1-1 gives the whole variable domain DGGITQSPKYLFRKEGQNVTLSCEQNLNHDAMYWYRQDPGQGLRLIYYSQIVNDFQKGDIAEGYSVSREKKESFPLTVTSAQKNPTAFYLCASSAAIDTEAFFGQGTRLTVV.